This T cell receptor beta chain was identified during a study of graft-versus-host responses after intestinal transplantation. The overall study: Grafts that recipients had were multivisceral, liver-intestinal, or isolated intestinal transplants. The whole recipient group had anti-thymocyte globulin induction followed by tacrolimus and steroids for roughly three years.

The assay was immunoSEQ multiplex PCR, and TCRdb's table has in-frame clones only and misses some. The sample includes tens of thousands of clones, roughly 91% of them seen just once. On this clone: Its target is not known.

Study outcomes and limitations: GvH clones were found in recipient marrow; some appeared first in ileum or blood. An association linked early post-transplant HvG declines with peak circulating GvH clone levels.

Germline assignment: CDR1 SEHNR and CDR2 FQNEAQ (reference sequence). The CDR3 sequence is 16 residues long. V lost 5 bases, J lost 0 bases, and 9 bases stayed unmatched. The chain uses TRBV7-9 and TRBJ1-1; TRBD1 aligns across 7 bases. The input for sequencing was unstimulated CD4+ T cells sorted from spleen or lymph node cells, taken before transplant. This sequence originates from a human donor who was the organ donor for an intestinal transplant. CDR3 residues: CASSPRQGHMNTEAFF. Written as DNA, the CDR3 is TGTGCCAGCAGCCCAAGACAGGGACACATGAACACTGAAGCTTTCTTT.